Detailed here is one T cell receptor beta chain. Clones were read by immunoSEQ multiplex PCR, and TCRdb kept only the in-frame ones, dropping some. Counted here are 100,000 to 150,000 clones, about 91% occurring once; the ten biggest clones make up 1.5% to 2%. This record comes from a study of T cell responses to AZD1222 COVID-19 vaccine. This CDR3 contains 14 residues. Germline lookup yields CDR1 SGHDT and CDR2 YYEEEE. The V gene lost 3 bases and the J gene lost 9 bases, with 13 bases spanning the gap. The clonotype originates from an adult who received the AZD1222 COVID-19 vaccine. This rearrangement joins TRBV5-6 to TRBJ1-6; D is undetermined. The sequenced sample was peripheral blood, obtained 28 days after the second AZD1222 dose. CDR3 coding DNA: TGTGCCAGCAGCTCCCGGGGTTTAGGTTCACCCCTCCACTTT. Translation: CASSSRGLGSPLHF.